The sequence of this T cell receptor (beta chain) was determined in a study of T cells after yellow fever vaccination. Study results and caveats: Clonotypes shared by both compartments, CD4 and CD8, made up a small share. At less than 97% for CD4 and approximately 89% for CD8, most primary-vaccination clones showed up again after the booster.

Template switching with 5'RACE generated the TCR cDNA and added a universal primer site and UMIs. TCRdb re-analysed the 5' RACE reads in MiXCR, keeping a single row per CDR3 protein. The sample consists of 340,000 or so distinct CDR3 sequences, approximately 12% of them appearing once. Germline CDR1 and CDR2: SEHNR and FQNEAQ (reference sequence). This CDR3 is built from 14 residues. V trimming: 5 bases; J trimming: 11 bases; junction bases outside the gene matches: 10. With respect to this clonotype: What it binds is unknown.

This sample comprised CD4+ T cells sorted from PBMCs, obtained 15 days after the yellow fever booster vaccination. This clonotype was obtained from a man younger than 30 who received the YFV17D yellow fever vaccine. The V and J genes are TRBV7-9 and TRBJ1-5, with 9 bases identical to TRBD1. CDR3 DNA sequence: TGTGCCAGCAGCCGAGGACAGGGGTGGGCGACCCAGCATTTT. Its translation: CASSRGQGWATQHF.